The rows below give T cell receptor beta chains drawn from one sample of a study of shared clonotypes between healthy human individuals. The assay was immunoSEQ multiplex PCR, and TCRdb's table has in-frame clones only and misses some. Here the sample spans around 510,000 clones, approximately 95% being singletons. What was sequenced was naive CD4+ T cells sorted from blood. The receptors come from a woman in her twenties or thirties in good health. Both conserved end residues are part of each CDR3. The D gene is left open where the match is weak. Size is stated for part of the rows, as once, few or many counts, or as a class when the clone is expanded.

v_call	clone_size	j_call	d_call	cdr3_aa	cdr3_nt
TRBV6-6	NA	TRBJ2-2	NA	CASSRGGNTGELFF	TGTGCCAGCTCCAGAGGGGGGAACACCGGGGAGCTGTTTTTT
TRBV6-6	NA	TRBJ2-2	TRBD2	CASRLRGTSDGGELFF	TGTGCCAGCAGACTAAGGGGGACTAGCGATGGCGGGGAGCTGTTTTTT
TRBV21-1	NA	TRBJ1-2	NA	CASKKNRTAESRYGYTF	TGTGCCAGCAAGAAGAATAGGACAGCCGAGTCCCGATATGGCTACACCTTC
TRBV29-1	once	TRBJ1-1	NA	CSVVGPVYSEAFF	TGCAGCGTTGTGGGTCCGGTGTACAGTGAAGCTTTCTTT
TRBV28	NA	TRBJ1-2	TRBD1	CASQRPPGQTIGLGYTF	TGTGCCAGCCAACGACCCCCGGGACAGACGATCGGTTTAGGCTACACCTTC
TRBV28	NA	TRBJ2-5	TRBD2	CASSLKGLAGKETQYF	TGTGCCAGCAGTTTAAAGGGACTAGCGGGGAAAGAGACCCAGTACTTC
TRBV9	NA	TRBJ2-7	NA	CASSVSTGRSYEQYF	TGTGCCAGCAGCGTAAGTACAGGGAGGTCCTACGAGCAGTACTTC
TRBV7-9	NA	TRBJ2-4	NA	CASSAYRFGLQLAKNIQYF	TGTGCCAGCAGCGCTTACCGATTTGGGCTGCAACTAGCCAAAAACATTCAGTACTTC
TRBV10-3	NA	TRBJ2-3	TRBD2	CAISELAGLFTDTQYF	TGTGCCATCAGTGAACTAGCGGGGCTCTTCACAGATACGCAGTATTTT
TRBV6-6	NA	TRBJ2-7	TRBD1	CASSSSGQGRSYEQYF	TGTGCCAGCAGTTCCTCCGGACAGGGCCGGTCCTACGAGCAGTACTTC
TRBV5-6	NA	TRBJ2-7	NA	CASSYISYEQYF	TGTGCCAGCAGCTACATCTCGTACGAGCAGTACTTC
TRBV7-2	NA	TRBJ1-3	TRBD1	CASSSQGAMQGTIYF	TGTGCCAGCAGCTCTCAGGGGGCAATGCAAGGCACCATATATTTT
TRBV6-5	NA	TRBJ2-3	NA	CASRPGGRDTDTQYF	TGTGCCAGCCGACCCGGGGGGCGGGACACAGATACGCAGTATTTT
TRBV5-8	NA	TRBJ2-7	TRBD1	CASRGQAKTYEQYF	TGTGCCAGCAGGGGACAGGCCAAGACCTACGAGCAGTACTTC
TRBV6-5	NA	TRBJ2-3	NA	CASRRASTQYF	TGTGCCAGCAGGCGCGCTAGTACGCAGTATTTT
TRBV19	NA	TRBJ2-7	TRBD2	CASSISASGGYEQYF	TGTGCCAGTAGTATTTCTGCTAGCGGGGGCTACGAGCAGTACTTC
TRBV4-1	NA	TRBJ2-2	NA	CASSHLALTNTGELFF	TGCGCCAGCAGCCATCTAGCGCTTACGAACACCGGGGAGCTGTTTTTT
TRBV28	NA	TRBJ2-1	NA	CASQGRQTYNEQFF	TGTGCCAGCCAGGGGCGACAAACCTACAATGAGCAGTTCTTC
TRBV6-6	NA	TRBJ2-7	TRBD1	CASRSQGENEQYF	TGTGCCAGCAGGAGCCAGGGGGAAAACGAGCAGTACTTC
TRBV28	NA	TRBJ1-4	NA	CASKKSRALTNEKLFF	TGTGCCAGCAAAAAAAGTAGGGCGCTAACTAATGAAAAACTGTTTTTT
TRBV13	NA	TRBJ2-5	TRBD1	CASSPPLRDRVWPTQYF	TGTGCCAGCAGCCCGCCCCTCCGGGACAGGGTTTGGCCTACCCAGTACTTC
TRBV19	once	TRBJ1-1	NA	CASSIGPQAFF	TGTGCCAGTAGTATCGGACCTCAAGCTTTCTTT
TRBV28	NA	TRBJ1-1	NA	CASRYRVDLEAFF	TGTGCCAGCAGGTACAGAGTAGACCTTGAAGCTTTCTTT
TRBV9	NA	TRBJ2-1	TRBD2	CASSVGLYSGRGNEQFF	TGTGCCAGCAGCGTGGGATTGTATAGCGGGAGAGGGAATGAGCAGTTCTTC
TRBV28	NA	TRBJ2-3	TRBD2	CASSFSGLAGVGTDTQYF	TGTGCCAGCAGTTTCTCGGGACTAGCGGGAGTCGGGACAGATACGCAGTATTTT
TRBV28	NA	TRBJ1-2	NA	CASSLGGATHFNYGYTF	TGTGCCAGCAGTTTAGGGGGGGCGACCCACTTTAACTATGGCTACACCTTC
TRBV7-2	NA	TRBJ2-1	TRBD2	CASSSYRGLAGGSNEQFF	TGTGCCAGCAGCTCCTATAGGGGACTAGCGGGAGGCTCAAATGAGCAGTTCTTC
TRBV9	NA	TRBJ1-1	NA	CASSVQGSNTEAFF	TGTGCCAGCAGCGTTCAGGGGTCGAACACTGAAGCTTTCTTT
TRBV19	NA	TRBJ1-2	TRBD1	CASSIEGGSYGYTF	TGTGCCAGTAGTATTGAAGGGGGCAGCTATGGCTACACCTTC
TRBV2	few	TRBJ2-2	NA	CASSALQAGELFF	TGTGCCAGCAGTGCACTTCAAGCCGGGGAGCTGTTTTTT
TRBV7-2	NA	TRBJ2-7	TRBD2	CASSRPGTSGSYEQYF	TGTGCCAGCAGCCGACCCGGGACTAGCGGTTCCTACGAGCAGTACTTC
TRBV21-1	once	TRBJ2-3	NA	CASSKRQPGTGTTADTQYF	TGTGCCAGCAGCAAAAGGCAACCCGGGACAGGGACAACGGCAGATACGCAGTATTTT
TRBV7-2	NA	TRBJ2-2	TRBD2	CASSLVFAGGRNTGELFF	TGTGCCAGCAGCTTAGTATTTGCGGGAGGGCGGAACACCGGGGAGCTGTTTTTT
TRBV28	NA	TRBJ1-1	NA	CASSLGILSGKSAFF	TGTGCCAGCAGTTTAGGGATCCTCTCAGGGAAGTCGGCTTTCTTT
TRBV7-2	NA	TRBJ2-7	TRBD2	CASSLAGGTSYEQYF	TGTGCCAGCAGCTTAGCGGGAGGGACTTCCTACGAGCAGTACTTC
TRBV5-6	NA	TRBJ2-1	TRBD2	CASSPGTSGTYNEQFF	TGTGCCAGCAGCCCCGGGACTAGCGGGACCTACAATGAGCAGTTCTTC
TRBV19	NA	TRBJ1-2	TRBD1	CASSTRQGHGYTF	TGTGCCAGTAGTACCCGACAGGGCCATGGCTACACCTTC
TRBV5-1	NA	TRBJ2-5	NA	CASTARTRTETQYF	TGCGCCAGCACCGCCAGGACGAGGACGGAGACCCAGTACTTC
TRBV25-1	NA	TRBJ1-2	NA	CASRDSGYYGYTF	TGTGCCAGCCGGGACTCGGGGTACTATGGCTACACCTTC
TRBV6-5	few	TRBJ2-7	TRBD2	CASIPSGRAYEQYF	TGTGCCAGCATTCCTAGCGGGAGGGCCTACGAGCAGTACTTC
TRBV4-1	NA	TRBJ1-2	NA	CASSQANSHYGYTF	TGCGCCAGCAGCCAAGCCAACAGTCACTATGGCTACACCTTC